These 13 T cell receptor beta chains share one sample of origin, sequenced in a study of blood T cells in healthy people across ages. Next came a second PCR, run for about 7 to 11 cycles, which used a sample-barcoded 5' primer along with a J-beta primer mix. One entry per CDR3 protein results from TCRdb running MiXCR on the 5' RACE reads. The profile shows approximately 780,000 distinct CDR3 sequences, around a quarter of them singletons. These same data were also listed under a study on T cells of mothers and their children.

Input material: blood. These receptors originate from a boy aged 5-17 years in good health.

This clonotype turned up a few times. V is TRBV7-9 and J is TRBJ1-5; D unresolved. CDR1 and CDR2 from the germline V gene are SEHNR and FQNEAQ (reference sequence). The germline V and J ends were trimmed by 5 bases and 0 bases, with 11 bases remaining between them. The CDR3 is 15 amino acids. CDR3 sequence (DNA): TGTGCCAGCAGCCCCCTCGGGGTTAGCAATCAGCCCCAGCATTTT. This encodes CASSPLGVSNQPQHF.

V usage is TRBV4-1 and J usage is TRBJ2-5; weak D call: TRBD1 (5 bases). The J call may not be correct, given that the DNA end is closer to TRBJ2-1. Germline CDR1 MGHRA, CDR2 YSYEKL. CDR3 length equals 15 residues. In nucleotides, the CDR3 is TGCGCCAGCAGCCAAGACAGGGCCCTACGGAATGAGCAGTTCTTC. Its translation is CASSQDRALRNEQFF.

The CDR3 sequence: CASSYNAYERTQYF. In nucleotides, the CDR3 is TGTGCCAGCAGCTACAATGCCTACGAACGGACCCAGTACTTC. V gene TRBV7-6 combines with J gene TRBJ2-7; D gene ambiguous. The J call may be mistaken, given a closer DNA end match to TRBJ2-5. There are 14 residues in the CDR3. Per the germline V gene, CDR1 is SGHVS and CDR2 is FNYEAQ.

This chain links TRBV29-1 with TRBJ2-7; D may be TRBD1 or TRBD2 (5 bases each). V was pared by 7 bases and J by 6 bases, with 19 bases between. CDR1 and CDR2 from the germline V gene are SQVTM and ANQGSEA. The CDR3 sequence is 13 residues long. The CDR3: CSAEGHPSFEQYF. In DNA, the CDR3 is TGCAGCGCCGAGGGGCACCCTTCATTCGAGCAGTACTTC.

In DNA form, the CDR3 reads TGTGCCAGCAGTGCAAGAGACCGTGGGATTCAGTACTTC. This gives the protein CASSARDRGIQYF. The V and J genes are TRBV25-1 and TRBJ2-4; no reliable D call. The CDR3 spans 13 residues. V lost 4 bases and J 10 bases, leaving 14 bases between the germline ends. Germline V gene sequence: CDR1 MGHDK, CDR2 SYGVNS.

J is TRBJ2-7 and V is TRBV7-9; D is perhaps TRBD1 or TRBD2 (5 bases each). The germline gives CDR1 SEHNR, CDR2 FQNEAQ (reference sequence). Trimming removed 5 bases at V and 3 bases at J, with 14 bases between. The CDR3 contains 14 residues. CDR3 amino acids: CASSSLSGGYEQYF. CDR3 DNA: TGTGCCAGCAGCAGCTTAAGTGGGGGCTACGAGCAGTACTTC.

This clonotype has more than one count but fewer than ten. The rearrangement joins TRBV9 to TRBJ2-1, with 10 bases identical to TRBD2. J gave up 5 bases and V 4 bases, and 9 bases lay outside the gene matches. The CDR3 has 16 residues. CDR1 is SGDLS and CDR2 is YYNGEE in the germline V gene. CDR3 amino acids: CASSPHSGGADNEQFF. In nucleotides, the CDR3 is TGTGCCAGCAGCCCACACAGCGGGGGGGCTGACAATGAGCAGTTCTTC.

This chain connects TRBV10-3 to TRBJ2-5; D may be TRBD1 or TRBD2 (6 bases each). The J call is in doubt because the DNA end fits TRBJ2-1 better. CDR1 is ENHRY, CDR2 SYGVKD, per germline. The length of the CDR3 is 16 residues. CDR3 residues: CAISDGMRGASGEQFF. The CDR3, as DNA: TGTGCCATCAGTGACGGAATGAGGGGGGCGTCAGGGGAGCAGTTCTTC.

This clonotype has just a few counts. The rearrangement links TRBV7-9 to TRBJ2-5, with TRBD2 matching over 9 bases. The J call may be faulty, since TRBJ2-1 better matches the DNA end. This CDR3 is built from 15 residues. Germline assignment: CDR1 SEHNR and CDR2 FQNEAQ (reference sequence). CDR3 region: CASSFRGGARNEQFF. The DNA for the CDR3 is TGTGCCAGCAGCTTTCGCGGGGGGGCCAGAAATGAGCAGTTCTTC.

On this clonotype itself: At one of its ends the junction is not consistent with the germline gene, which may arise from a read error. The chain joins TRBV12-3 or TRBV12-4 to TRBJ2-2, with 8 bases lining up with TRBD2. This CDR3 is built from 14 residues. The CDR3 nucleotides read TGTGCAACCCGCGGGGGGACCGTCACCAGGGAGCTGTTTTTT. As protein: CATRGGTVTRELFF.

This chain connects TRBV4-1 to TRBJ2-4; 9 nucleotides align to TRBD1. In germline, CDR1 is MGHRA, CDR2 YSYEKL. The junction had 5 bases not matched to a gene; V was cut back by 0 bases and J by 2 bases. The CDR3 consists of 17 residues. CDR3 sequence: CASSQEDRGSTKNIQYF. CDR3 DNA: TGCGCCAGCAGCCAAGAGGACAGGGGTTCCACCAAAAACATTCAGTACTTC.

V and J are TRBV2 and TRBJ1-3; D is ambiguous. Germline-derived CDR1 and CDR2 are SNHLY and FYNNEI. The CDR3 is 12 residues long. Trimming pared 6 bases from V and 4 bases from J, leaving 7 bases between. The CDR3: CASRNTGNTIYF. The CDR3 region has the DNA TGTGCCAGCAGAAACACGGGAAACACCATATATTTT.

This sequence joins TRBV10-3 and TRBJ2-5; 7 bases agree with TRBD1. Germline CDR1 and CDR2: ENHRY and SYGVKD. The V gene end was trimmed by 6 bases and the J gene end by 7 bases; junction bases not matched to a gene: 14. This CDR3 has 15 amino acids. CDR3 sequence (DNA): TGTGCCATCAGAAAAGGACAGGACCCAATGGGGACCCAGTACTTC. Translation: CAIRKGQDPMGTQYF.